What follows describes a single T cell receptor beta chain. Its antigen is unidentified. This sample stems from a study of tumor-infiltrating lymphocytes in localized non-small cell lung cancer. Background on the study: Some samples were collected after neoadjuvant chemotherapy; smokers, never-smokers and several histologies were included. Resected tumor was paired with non-adjacent uninvolved lung from the same patient. Findings and caveats of the study: IM1 and IM2 tumors showed no difference in T-cell fraction. Recurrence-free survival showed no association with tumor T-cell fraction.

The data were produced by immunoSEQ multiplex PCR, yet TCRdb's version contains in-frame clones alone and is incomplete. Of 7,000 to 8,000 clones in the sample, more than 60% were seen once. This sequence originates from a human donor with non-small cell lung cancer. The sample consisted of lung tumor tissue.

The CDR3 region is CSARLSYEQYF. The CDR3 nucleotides are TGCAGTGCTCGCCTCAGCTACGAGCAGTACTTC. The chain uses TRBV20-1 and TRBJ2-7; D gene unclear. Germline V CDR1 and CDR2: DFQATT, SNEGSKA (reference sequence). V was shortened by 5 bases and J by 3 bases, with 8 bases between the two germline ends. There are 11 residues in the CDR3.